The clone carrying this T cell receptor (beta chain) was counted at least ten times. Time point denoted: sample taken at primary tumor resection. Whole RNA, which was extracted from tumor, nontumor lung tissue or frozen PBMC, was sequenced without any cell sorting. TCRdb processed the 5' RACE reads anew with MiXCR; each CDR3 protein has one entry. There are more than 35,000 distinct CDR3 sequences in the sample; roughly 4.9% occur only once, and 20% to 30% lies in the top ten. The CDR3 consists of 11 residues. Germline values: CDR1 MNHEY, CDR2 SMNVEV (reference sequence). The V and J ends lost 7 bases and 2 bases respectively, with 5 bases between them. This record belongs to a study of spatial heterogeneity in lung cancer.

This clonotype was sampled from a female donor with early-stage non-small cell lung cancer. The chain links TRBV27 to TRBJ2-5; D is unclear. The sample consisted of PBMCs, taken at surgery. CDR3 in DNA: TGTGCCAGCATCGCACAAGAGACCCAGTACTTC. Translation gives CASIAQETQYF.